The text below deals with one T cell receptor beta chain. What it recognizes is unknown. The data belong to a study of cytomegalovirus exposure and HLA in healthy donors. Looking at the study overall: The approximately 700 first-cohort repertoires shared a platform with the 100 to 150 validation repertoires, as reported in a later analysis. Overall study results and limits: Listed as cytomegalovirus-associated were 150 to 200 TCR beta chains. Later, an analysis found that TCR clusters from the first cohort tended to co-occur in the roughly 120 validation repertoires.

Measured with immunoSEQ multiplex PCR; TCRdb has only the in-frame clones, and not every one. The sample yields 200,000 or so clones, 65% to 90% seen once. V lost 3 bases to trimming and J lost 0 bases; unmatched junction nucleotides: 10. CDR1 MDHEN and CDR2 SYDVKM come from the germline V gene. The CDR3 runs 18 residues. V usage is TRBV28 and J usage is TRBJ2-7; 11 bases fit TRBD2. Specimen: PBMCs. The receptor was derived from a woman aged 30 to 39 in good health and CMV-seropositive. The CDR3 reads CASSFLRSGRGSSYEQYF. CDR3 nucleotides: TGTGCCAGCAGTTTTCTCCGTAGCGGGAGGGGGAGCTCCTACGAGCAGTACTTC.